The 5 T cell receptor beta chains reported below all come from one sample, sequenced in a study of T-cell memory formation after mild COVID-19. MiXCR, applied by TCRdb to the 5' RACE reads, yields one record per CDR3 protein. This repertoire shows over 14,000 distinct CDR3 sequences, roughly a fifth found once; its top ten account for around 49%. Input material: PBMCs or a T cell subset sorted from them (not recorded which). The receptor source for this set is an adult woman who had mild COVID-19 (a few samples of this study predate the infection). Cell type and time point are not known.

In this sample, this clonotype turned up many times. The rearrangement uses TRBV5-1 and TRBJ2-1; D uncertain. The ends were cut back, 0 bases at V and 10 bases at J, with 5 bases in the middle. In germline, CDR1 is SGHRS, CDR2 YFSETQ. This CDR3 contains 11 residues. CDR3 sequence reads: CASSLDSEQFF. The DNA of the CDR3 is TGCGCCAGCAGCTTGGACTCCGAGCAGTTCTTC.

This clonotype was counted at least ten times. CDR3 residues: CASRPGRVDYEQYF. CDR3 coding DNA: TGTGCCAGCAGACCCGGGAGGGTCGATTACGAGCAGTACTTC. The chain recombines TRBV2 with TRBJ2-7; 8 bases align to TRBD2. The germline V gene encodes CDR1 SNHLY and CDR2 FYNNEI. V shed 6 bases and J 4 bases; nucleotides not matched to a gene: 8. This CDR3 is 14 amino acids long.

V usage is TRBV7-2 and J usage is TRBJ2-7; 9 nucleotides agree with TRBD2. Trimming cost V 2 bases and J 5 bases; bases outside gene matches: 10. The CDR3 totals 16 residues. CDR1 and CDR2 from the germline V gene are SGHTA and FQGNSA. The CDR3 coding sequence is TGTGCCAGCAGCTTATTCGCGGGGGGGCCGGACCACGAGCAGTACTTC. Its protein is CASSLFAGGPDHEQYF.

This clonotype was counted many times. This chain uses TRBV5-1 with TRBJ2-5; D is unclear. The CDR3 covers 12 residues. The V gene lost 0 bases and the J gene lost 5 bases, with 5 bases spanning the gap. In germline, CDR1 is SGHRS, CDR2 YFSETQ. In DNA form, the CDR3 reads TGCGCCAGCAGCTTGGATGTTGAGACCCAGTACTTC. Its protein is CASSLDVETQYF.

This clonotype was observed at least ten times. This chain joins TRBV11-2 and TRBJ1-4; TRBD1 agrees at 10 bases. V shed 5 bases, J shed 11 bases, and the junction held 2 bases outside the gene matches. Germline assignment: CDR1 SGHAT and CDR2 FQNNGV. The CDR3 extends over 12 amino acids. The CDR3 spells CASSMGQGKLFF. In nucleotides, the CDR3 is TGTGCCAGCAGCATGGGACAGGGGAAACTGTTTTTT. The variable domain in full, completed from reference TRBV11-2 and TRBJ1-4, reads EAGVAQSPRYKIIEKRQSVAFWCNPISGHATLYWYQQILGQGPKLLIQFQNNGVVDDSQLPKDRFSAERLKGVDSTLKIQPAKLEDSAVYLCASSMGQGKLFFGSGTQLSVL.